This T cell receptor beta chain was documented in a study of T cells in Graves' hyperthyroidism and ophthalmopathy (dated by TCRdb to about 2019). With regard to the full study: Peripheral blood samples were taken at the time of initial diagnosis, prior to any treatment. Thyroid tissue and blood T-cell repertoires from about six Graves' hyperthyroidism patients were also compared in the study. The 95 to 100 discovery patients were randomly divided into training and test sets at a 7:3 ratio. Whether ophthalmopathy could be predicted prospectively was tested in an independent validation cohort made up of under 20 hyperthyroidism patients plus 17 patients who later progressed to ophthalmopathy. The paper describes TCR Vbeta CDR3 sequencing of 135 peripheral blood samples, made up of about 40 ophthalmopathy patients, 70 to 75 hyperthyroidism patients and about 17 progressor patients. Following sampling, methimazole starting at 30 mg daily was given to hyperthyroidism patients, and high-dose intravenous methylprednisolone was given to ophthalmopathy patients. TCR V-J signatures able to tell the groups apart were searched for in a discovery cohort of about a hundred patients, of whom more than 40 had Graves' ophthalmopathy and about 55 had stable Graves' hyperthyroidism.

Results and caveats for the whole study, not just this receptor: Most expanded thyroid clonotypes (frequency above 0.001) were also detected in blood, a finding suggesting that blood repertoires may reflect thyroid immune responses. No statistical method was used to set the sample size in advance, and investigators knew the group allocation. In cross-validation, a model built on a 13 V-J signature told ophthalmopathy apart from stable hyperthyroidism with approximately 90% sensitivity and roughly 82% specificity, and in testing the same model reached 80%/75%. In validation, the model predicted progression to ophthalmopathy with around 71% sensitivity and over 72% specificity, a median of 6.5 months before onset.

Stable Graves' hyperthyroidism was defined as no progression to ophthalmopathy during 18 months of follow-up. The hyperthyroidism patients were between 18 and 65 years old and newly diagnosed, with a disease duration of less than 2 months. The study excluded patients with uncontrolled infections, other autoimmune diseases, pregnancy or lactation. Diagnoses were established on the basis of clinical symptoms, serum thyroxine and TRAb, thyroid ultrasound, and orbital computed tomography. PBMCs were separated from approximately 10 ml of fresh peripheral blood using Ficoll-Paque density gradient centrifugation. Total RNA was extracted using Trizol reagent, and RNA quality was assessed on an Agilent 2100 Bioanalyzer. CDR1 MNHNS and CDR2 SASEGT are derived from the germline V gene. The CDR3 has 14 amino acids, counting the end cysteine and phenylalanine. CDR3 DNA is the only sequence kept; it has 42 bases, read in frame from the first base. V and J are truncated by 3 bases and 0 bases respectively, leaving an intervening sequence of 6 bases.

The sample holds a few counts of this clonotype. Its antigen is still unknown. Base qualities were left out, and no much larger clone turns up one base away. The TCR beta CDR3 regions were amplified from RNA transcripts. For the first round of RT-PCR on the TCR CDR3, the HTBI primer set was used together with the Qiagen OneStep RT-PCR kit. A second multiplex PCR round built the libraries, followed by size selection and purification. Libraries were sequenced paired-end with 100 bp reads on an Illumina HiSeq2000. Processing in the source paper ran as follows. SOAPnuke was used to process the raw data, throwing out any read that contained adapters or uncalled bases, had a mean Phred below 15, or lacked an exact constant-primer or identifier match. High-quality paired reads were merged with COPE v1.2.5, and unique nucleotide sequences were defined as clonotypes. Clonotypes were aligned to IMGT TRBV, TRBD and TRBJ reference segments using MiTCR v1.1. Analysis was restricted to V-J combinations with a frequency above 0.0001, which covered 99.2% of repertoires. The TCS score was defined as the ratio of F50 (clonal expansion) to E x V (chaos), calculated using BLOSUM62-based TCRdist between CDR3 peptides within each V-J. Welch's t-statistics and random forest reduced 514 V-J features to 13, which were used in a naive Bayes classifier (R e1071). In-frame beta chains were kept once TCRdb had trimmed the public reads at Q25 with fastp and called clones with MiXCR. CDR3 protein sequences are deduplicated, and each keeps its most common genes and DNA. The V and J calls were determined by TCRdb, not by the authors. The sample table lists about 560,000 distinct CDR3 sequences, about 15% of them with a count of one. The top ten clonotypes cover about 7% of the sample.

This receptor was obtained from a woman younger than 45 with Graves' hyperthyroidism. Source material: blood. Here the chain combines TRBV6-1 and TRBJ2-4; the D gene assignment is ambiguous. The CDR3 region: CASSEPLAKNIQYF. The bases are TGTGCCAGCAGTGAGCCGCTAGCCAAAAACATTCAGTACTTC.